One sample yielded the 20 T cell receptor beta chains listed below, sequenced in a study of T cell repertoires in cytomegalovirus infection (dated 2019 in TCRdb). The listed sequencing device is Illumina HiSeq 1500. The public sequencing data were trimmed at Q25 with fastp and processed into clonotypes with MiXCR by TCRdb, which kept only in-frame beta chains. A single entry per CDR3 protein holds the most common genes and DNA from its merged rows. The sample records 160,000 or so distinct CDR3 sequences, 20% to 25% of which are singletons. The leading ten clones occupy 9.5% to 12% of the sample. The sample consisted of PBMCs. The receptors stem from a human donor in good health (CMV status not recorded). Some clones in this sample may be carry-over from other donors' samples.

In its sample, this clonotype was seen a few times. The chain recombines TRBV5-4 with TRBJ2-1; weak D call: TRBD1 (6 bases). Between the trimmed V and J ends, which lost 0 bases and 8 bases, there was a span of 15 bases. CDR3 size: 15 residues. Germline CDR1 SGHNT, CDR2 YYREEE (reference sequence). The CDR3 DNA is TGTGCCAGCAGCTTGGCCTCAGGGGCGACCGATGAGCAGTTCTTC. Its translation is CASSLASGATDEQFF.

This clonotype was counted many times. The chain carries TRBV6-2 or TRBV6-3 and TRBJ2-3, with 10 bases that match TRBD2. Germline CDR1 is MNHEY and CDR2 is SVGEGT. The CDR3 has 15 residues. J was trimmed by 1 base and V by 4 bases; bases with no gene match: 2. CDR3 DNA sequence: TGTGCCAGCAGTTTCGGGACTAGCGGCACAGATACGCAGTATTTT. Protein sequence: CASSFGTSGTDTQYF.

This clonotype was observed a few times. The V gene is TRBV11-2, the J gene TRBJ2-5, with 8 bases that match TRBD1. The CDR3 covers 15 residues. Germline V gives CDR1 SGHAT, CDR2 FQNNGV. V lost 3 bases, J lost 1 base, and 4 bases stayed unmatched. The CDR3 here is CASSFDRGGQETQYF. In DNA, the CDR3 is TGTGCCAGCAGCTTCGACAGGGGCGGCCAAGAGACCCAGTACTTC.

This clonotype was seen a handful of times. V is TRBV10-3 and J is TRBJ1-2; TRBD1 might be the D (5 bases). V was clipped by 7 bases and J by 7 bases, with 16 bases between them. There are 13 residues in the CDR3. CDR1 ENHRY and CDR2 SYGVKD come from the germline V gene. CDR3: CAITGTASGGYTF. The DNA for the CDR3 is TGTGCCATCACTGGGACCGCCTCGGGTGGCTACACCTTC.

This chain links TRBV28 with TRBJ1-5; D ambiguous. V dropped 1 base and J dropped 0 bases, with 7 bases sitting between them. CDR1 and CDR2 (germline): MDHEN, SYDVKM. The CDR3 runs to 15 residues. The CDR3 loop is CASSLLQYSNQPQHF. The DNA for the CDR3 is TGTGCCAGCAGTTTATTACAGTATAGCAATCAGCCCCAGCATTTT.

This clonotype was counted only a few times. The chain recombines TRBV6-5 with TRBJ1-2; tentative D call: TRBD1 (6 bases). Trimming pared 8 bases from V and 8 bases from J, leaving 21 bases between. The germline V gene encodes CDR1 MNHEY and CDR2 SVGAGI. This CDR3 contains 14 residues. CDR3 sequence (DNA): TGTGCCAGCCGGGGGCAGGGTACATGGTTGGGCTACACCTTC. Its protein is CASRGQGTWLGYTF.

The table lists this clonotype with a count of one. The rearrangement uses TRBV6-1 and TRBJ2-5; 9 bases are a match to TRBD1. Per germline, CDR1 MNHNS and CDR2 SASEGT. With 4 bases clipped from V and 1 base from J, the junction kept 10 bases outside the gene matches. This CDR3 spans 17 amino acids. The CDR3 region has the DNA TGTGCCAGCAGTGGACATCTAACAGGGGGCAGCCAAGAGACCCAGTACTTC. Its translation: CASSGHLTGGSQETQYF.

This clonotype was counted ten times or more. The V call is TRBV7-3, the J call TRBJ2-5; D is perhaps TRBD1 (6 bases). Trimming left V 5 bases short and J 0 bases short, with 13 bases between. The CDR3 consists of 15 residues. CDR1 SGHTA and CDR2 FQGTGA come from the germline V gene. CDR3 in amino acids: CASSPQTGYQETQYF. The CDR3 coding sequence is TGTGCCAGCAGCCCCCAGACAGGTTACCAAGAGACCCAGTACTTC.

This clonotype was recorded a few times. The chain has TRBV7-9 and TRBJ2-7; 7 bases agree with TRBD2. J was trimmed by 0 bases and V by 4 bases; bases with no gene match: 15. The germline CDR1 and CDR2 sequences are SEHNR and FQNEAQ (reference sequence). The CDR3 contains 18 residues. The CDR3 region has the DNA TGTGCCAGCAGCTCGCGCGGGGCGCGGGAGAAAACCTCCTACGAGCAGTACTTC. Translation gives CASSSRGAREKTSYEQYF.

The sample holds many counts of this clonotype. The rearrangement links TRBV7-2 to TRBJ2-7; no firm D call. V lost 0 bases, J lost 2 bases, and 11 bases lay in between. The CDR3 loop spans 15 amino acids. Germline CDR1 SGHTA, CDR2 FQGNSA. The CDR3 sequence: CASSLAPDITYEQYF. The CDR3 DNA sequence: TGTGCCAGCAGCTTAGCCCCAGACATTACCTACGAGCAGTACTTC.

The rearrangement joins TRBV28 to TRBJ1-1; D possibly corresponds to TRBD1 (5 bases). Germline assignment: CDR1 MDHEN and CDR2 SYDVKM. Trimming removed 5 bases from V and 5 bases from J, with 12 bases in between. This CDR3 is built from 13 residues. CDR3 in DNA: TGTGCCAGCAGTAATCAGGGCAGGACTGAAGCTTTCTTT. Protein: CASSNQGRTEAFF.

The gene calls are TRBV6-5 and TRBJ2-7, with D perhaps TRBD2 (7 bases). The V gene's germline CDR1 is MNHEY and CDR2 SVGAGI. CDR3 size: 15 residues. The V gene lost 6 bases and the J gene lost 6 bases, with 21 bases spanning the gap. CDR3: CASRIRGGASGEQYF. The CDR3 DNA is TGTGCCAGCAGAATCCGCGGGGGCGCATCGGGCGAGCAGTACTTC.

The sample holds a few counts of this clonotype. The chain joins TRBV12-3 or TRBV12-4 to TRBJ2-7, with 9 bases identical to TRBD1. This CDR3 is built from 16 residues. V shed 5 bases, J shed 3 bases, and the junction held 11 bases outside the gene matches. The CDR3 protein is CASSNGQGRGSYEQYF. CDR3 coding DNA: TGTGCCAGCAGTAACGGACAGGGGAGGGGGAGCTACGAGCAGTACTTC.

The chain carries TRBV25-1 and TRBJ1-5, with a tentative D call TRBD1 (5 bases). The CDR3 is 14 residues long. Germline V gives CDR1 MGHDK, CDR2 SYGVNS. The germline V and J ends were trimmed by 5 bases and 3 bases, with 11 bases remaining between them. This chain's CDR3 is CASSSGTLNQPQHF. The DNA for the CDR3 is TGTGCCAGCAGTTCAGGGACGCTCAATCAGCCCCAGCATTTT.

This clonotype was detected only a few times. This sequence joins TRBV3-1 and TRBJ1-1, with 7 bases that match TRBD1. The CDR3 is 18 residues long. V trimming: 1 base; J trimming: 1 base; junction bases outside the gene matches: 12. The germline CDR1 and CDR2 sequences are LGHDT and YNNKEL (reference sequence). The CDR3 DNA follows: TGTGCCAGCAGCCAAGCATGGACAGGTTTGGGGTCGAACACTGAAGCTTTCTTT. This translates into CASSQAWTGLGSNTEAFF.

Only a few counts were recorded for this clonotype. The rearrangement joins TRBV28 to TRBJ1-1; no reliable D call. The germline V gene has CDR1 MDHEN and CDR2 SYDVKM. This CDR3 contains 16 residues. Trimming shortened V by 3 bases and J by 4 bases, and 18 bases separated the two germline ends. The CDR3 spells CASSFLRRRSLTEAFF. In DNA, the CDR3 is TGTGCCAGCAGTTTCCTAAGGAGGAGGTCTCTCACTGAAGCTTTCTTT.

This clonotype was seen at least ten times. The DNA for the CDR3 is TGTGCCAGCAGCTTAGCGGGACAGCAAGAGACCCAGTACTTC. Translating it yields CASSLAGQQETQYF. The chain joins TRBV7-2 to TRBJ2-5, with 7 bases aligning to TRBD1. In germline, CDR1 is SGHTA, CDR2 FQGNSA. The CDR3 runs to 14 residues. Trimming took 0 bases from V and 2 from J; bases not matched to a gene: 0.

This clonotype has only a few counts. The CDR3 loop is CASNTYNYGYTF. DNA for the CDR3: TGTGCCAGCAATACATACAACTATGGCTACACCTTC. The V gene is TRBV2, the J gene TRBJ1-2, with no clear D. Germline V gene sequence: CDR1 SNHLY, CDR2 FYNNEI. This CDR3 spans 12 amino acids. V was clipped by 7 bases and J by 2 bases, with 8 bases between them.

V is TRBV7-9 and J is TRBJ2-3, with 9 positions matching TRBD1. V shed 7 bases and J 2 bases; nucleotides not matched to a gene: 10. The CDR3 is 16 residues long. Germline CDR1 reads SEHNR; CDR2 reads FQNEAQ (reference sequence). The CDR3 reads CASTHLDRGITDTQYF. The CDR3 DNA reads TGTGCCAGCACTCATCTTGACAGGGGGATCACAGATACGCAGTATTTT.

The chain has TRBV12-3 or TRBV12-4 and TRBJ1-5; the D is unclear. With 2 bases removed from V and 7 bases from J, the gap between germline ends came to 12 bases. The CDR3 extends over 14 amino acids. The CDR3 sequence: CASSLTTGSQPQHF. CDR3 nucleotide sequence: TGTGCCAGCAGTTTAACAACGGGGAGCCAGCCCCAGCATTTT.